The present entry profiles one T cell receptor beta chain with its context. This sample stems from a study of OX40 agonist ivuxolimab in advanced cancers. Study in general: Checkpoint inhibitors had been given previously to about 40% of patients.

This CDR3 is built from 15 residues. V was clipped by 4 bases and J by 4 bases, with 17 bases between them. Germline CDR1 SGHRS, CDR2 YFSETQ. Profiling relied on immunoSEQ multiplex PCR, and the TCRdb table lists in-frame clones only, not all of them. The data contain 80,000 to 95,000 clones, under 95% of them singletons. This chain connects TRBV5-1 to TRBJ1-1, with D tentatively TRBD1 (6 bases). Sequencing used CD4+ or CD8+ T cells sorted from blood, obtained in a trial of the OX40 agonist ivuxolimab. The receptor comes from an adult with an advanced solid tumor such as melanoma, head and neck, liver or kidney cancer. The CDR3 loop reads CASSPLVGGRTEAFF. CDR3 sequence (DNA): TGCGCCAGCAGCCCCCTAGTAGGGGGACGCACTGAAGCTTTCTTT.